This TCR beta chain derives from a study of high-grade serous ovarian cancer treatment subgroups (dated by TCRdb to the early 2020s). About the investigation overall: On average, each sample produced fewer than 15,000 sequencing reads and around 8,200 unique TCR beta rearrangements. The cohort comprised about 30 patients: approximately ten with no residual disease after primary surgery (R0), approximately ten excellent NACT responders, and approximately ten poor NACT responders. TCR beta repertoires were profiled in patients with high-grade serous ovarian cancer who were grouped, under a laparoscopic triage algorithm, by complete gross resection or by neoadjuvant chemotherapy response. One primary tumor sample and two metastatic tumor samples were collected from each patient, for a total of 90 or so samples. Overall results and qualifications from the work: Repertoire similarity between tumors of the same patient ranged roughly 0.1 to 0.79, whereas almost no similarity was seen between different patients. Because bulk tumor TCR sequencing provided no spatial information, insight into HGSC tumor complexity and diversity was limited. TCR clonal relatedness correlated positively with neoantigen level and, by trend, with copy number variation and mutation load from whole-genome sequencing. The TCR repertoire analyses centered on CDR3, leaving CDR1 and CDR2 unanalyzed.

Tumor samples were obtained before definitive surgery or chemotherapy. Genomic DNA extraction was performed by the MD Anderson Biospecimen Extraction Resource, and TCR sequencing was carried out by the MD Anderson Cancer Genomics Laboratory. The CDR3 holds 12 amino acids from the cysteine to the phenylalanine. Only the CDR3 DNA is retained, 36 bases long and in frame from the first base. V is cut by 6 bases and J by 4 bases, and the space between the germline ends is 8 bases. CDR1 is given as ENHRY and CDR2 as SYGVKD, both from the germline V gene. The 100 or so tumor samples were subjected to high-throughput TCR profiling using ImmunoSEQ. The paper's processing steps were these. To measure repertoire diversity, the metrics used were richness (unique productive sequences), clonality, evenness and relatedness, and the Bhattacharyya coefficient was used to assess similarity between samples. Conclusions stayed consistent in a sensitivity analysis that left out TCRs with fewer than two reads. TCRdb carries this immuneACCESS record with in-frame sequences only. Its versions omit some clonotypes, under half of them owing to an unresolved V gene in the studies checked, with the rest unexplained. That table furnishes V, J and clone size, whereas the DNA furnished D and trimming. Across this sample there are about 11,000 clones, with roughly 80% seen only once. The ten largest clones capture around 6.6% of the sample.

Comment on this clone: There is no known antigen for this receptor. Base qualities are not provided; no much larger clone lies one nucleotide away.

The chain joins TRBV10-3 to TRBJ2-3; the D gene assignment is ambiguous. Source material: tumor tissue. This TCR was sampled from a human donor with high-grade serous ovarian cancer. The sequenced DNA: TGTGCCATCAGCTCCAATGCAGATACGCAGTATTTT. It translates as CAISSNADTQYF.